This T cell receptor beta chain was obtained from a study of identical twins. A universal primer site was created by template switching, with the cDNA bearing unique molecular identifiers. One entry per CDR3 protein results from TCRdb running MiXCR on the 5' RACE reads. The sample has roughly 720,000 distinct CDR3 sequences, around a sixth seen once; the top ten hold around 13%. Study-level findings and limits: There were fewer insertions in abundant cord blood beta clonotypes, but memory repertoires showed no such pattern. Beta out-of-frame sequences displayed a weaker excess of sharing between twins.

Comment on this clonotype: The antigen is undetermined.

This sample was also put to use in a study of T cells expressing NK-cell markers. As that study records: HCMV serostatus: seven of eight sequenced donors positive, one negative.

Source material: PBMCs. The clonotype comes from a woman younger than 35 in good health.

The CDR3 DNA follows: TGTGCCAGCAGTTTAGGCTCCGGGGGGACCCAGTACTTC. Translating it yields CASSLGSGGTQYF. V usage is TRBV12-3 or TRBV12-4 and J usage is TRBJ2-5, with D perhaps matching TRBD2 (6 bases). Trimming cost V 1 base and J 7 bases, with 10 bases left between them. CDR3 length: 13 amino acids.